This T cell receptor beta chain was recorded in a study of T cell repertoires in cytomegalovirus infection. On the study more broadly: An indication of both CMV infection and matching HLA type came from public TCR beta signatures.

Study-level points and caveats: The study identified carriers of CMV plus the relevant HLA from cumulative public TCR beta family frequency.

TCRdb ran MiXCR on the reads and lists one entry per CDR3 protein. The sample contains approximately 500,000 distinct CDR3 sequences, about 33% of which appear only once. Germline CDR1 and CDR2: LGHNA and YSLEER. This CDR3 contains 13 residues. Trimming removed 0 bases from V and 4 bases from J, with 6 bases in between. There are a few counts of this clonotype. What it recognizes is unknown. The sequenced sample was cultured PBMCs, obtained from culture after CMV antigen stimulation. The source is a human donor in good health (CMV status not recorded). Some clones in this sample may be carry-over from other donors' samples. The chain recombines TRBV4-3 with TRBJ1-2; D remains ambiguous. The CDR3 is CASSQENFYGYTF. In nucleotides, the CDR3 is TGCGCCAGCAGCCAAGAGAACTTCTATGGCTACACCTTC.